The TCR beta chain under discussion was sequenced for a study of T cell responses to AZD1222 COVID-19 vaccine (dated by TCRdb to about 2021). Regarding the research as a whole: AZD1222 recipients whose second dose came at about 4 weeks and those whose second dose came at about 12 weeks were combined into one group, since spike-specific TCR depth and breadth did not differ between the two schedules. A total of approximately 250 trial participants underwent TCR sequencing, of whom 207 had received two doses of AZD1222 and around 25 had received two doses of the MenACWY control vaccine. Trial participants were enrolled into age subgroups of 18-55, 56-69 and 70-plus years, which contained approximately 150, 30 and 60 TCR-sequenced participants, respectively. The paper as a whole reports these results and caveats: The vaccine-associated CD4 TCRs covered the entire spike protein, and the dominant responses fell in regions 160-218 and 743-854. Conclusions about previously exposed vaccinees are limited, since just a handful of AZD1222 recipients were seropositive for SARS-CoV-2 at baseline. In the small 56-69-year group, the increase in depth fell short of significance, most likely because of low power. Spike-specific TCR breadth and depth rose significantly after two AZD1222 doses compared with day 0 and with MenACWY recipients. Because no samples from the day 14 peak response were available, repertoires could be characterized only after the peak T cell response. Participants were mostly white British and included more females than males, and it was suggested by the authors that clonal diversity may have been underestimated. Nearly half of unique spike-specific TCRs reportedly recognized epitopes outside regions mutated in the B.1.351 and B.1.1.7 variants.

The CDR3 goes from the cysteine to the phenylalanine over 15 residues. Left in the record is the CDR3 DNA by itself, 45 bases read in frame from the first base. V loses 5 bases at its end and J loses 4 bases; junction bases beyond the gene matches: 5. The germline V gene (reference sequence) yields LNHDA for CDR1 and SQIVND for CDR2. The intended sense of this specimen's time point label: baseline before first vaccination. Vaccinee samples came from UK trials COV001 and COV002, including a single-blind randomized controlled phase 2/3 trial of AZD1222 (ChAdOx1 nCoV-19) in healthy adults. Trial participant PBMC samples were collected at day 0 and day 28 after the second dose for TCRbeta chain sequencing. Notes on this clone: Its target antigen remains unknown. Nothing much larger sits one base from this clone, and base qualities are not available.

The CDR3 regions of human TCRbeta chains were analyzed by immunosequencing. The study's processing was this. TCRs in the repertoires were compared against a reference library of SARS-CoV-2-specific TCRs that had been generated with the MIRA antigen-specificity platform. Breadth meant the fraction of unique TCRs that were SARS-CoV-2-associated, whereas depth meant the fraction of total T cells that were SARS-CoV-2-associated. Using the MIRA data, each spike-specific TCR was assigned both to the spike region to which the TCR was reactive and to a CD4 or CD8 class. Log10-transformed breadth and depth values were compared by one-way ANOVA with Sidak's multiple comparisons tests. This immuneACCESS table, as held by TCRdb, lists in-frame sequences with V and J called but not all clones. Of the missing ones, under half trace to an unresolved V gene in checked studies; the others have no known cause. V and J calls and clone size are those listed in that table; D and trimming were worked out from the DNA. The sample data list 100,000 or so clones, and around nine tenths of these were observed just once. More than 9% of the sample is in the top ten clones.

The receptor comes from an adult in good health. This material consisted of peripheral blood, taken on day 0 of AZD1222 vaccination. The rearrangement joined TRBV19 to TRBJ2-1; the junction holds 10 bases that match TRBD2. DNA sequence: TGTGCCAGTAGTGGTAGCGGGAGGTCGTACAATGAGCAGTTCTTC. Its translation reads: CASSGSGRSYNEQFF. Full variable domain (CDR3 extended with the reference TRBV19 and TRBJ2-1 proteins): DGGITQSPKYLFRKEGQNVTLSCEQNLNHDAMYWYRQDPGQGLRLIYYSQIVNDFQKGDIAEGYSVSREKKESFPLTVTSAQKNPTAFYLCASSGSGRSYNEQFFGPGTRLTVL.